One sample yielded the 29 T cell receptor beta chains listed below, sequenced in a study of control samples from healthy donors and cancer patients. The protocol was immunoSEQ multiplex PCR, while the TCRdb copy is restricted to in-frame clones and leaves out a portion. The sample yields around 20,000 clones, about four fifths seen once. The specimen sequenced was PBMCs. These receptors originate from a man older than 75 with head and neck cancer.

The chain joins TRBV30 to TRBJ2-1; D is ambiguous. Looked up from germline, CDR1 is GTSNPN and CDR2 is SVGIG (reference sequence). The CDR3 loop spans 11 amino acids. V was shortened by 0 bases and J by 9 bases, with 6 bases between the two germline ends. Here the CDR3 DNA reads TGTGCCTGGAGTGTCCTAGGTGAGCAGTTCTTC. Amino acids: CAWSVLGEQFF.

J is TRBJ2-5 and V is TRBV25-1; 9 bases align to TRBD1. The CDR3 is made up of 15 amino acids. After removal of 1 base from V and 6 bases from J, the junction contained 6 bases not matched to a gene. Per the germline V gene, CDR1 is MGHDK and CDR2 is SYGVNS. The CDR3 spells CASSELGQGRKTQYF. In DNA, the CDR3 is TGTGCCAGCAGTGAATTAGGACAGGGGCGGAAGACCCAGTACTTC.

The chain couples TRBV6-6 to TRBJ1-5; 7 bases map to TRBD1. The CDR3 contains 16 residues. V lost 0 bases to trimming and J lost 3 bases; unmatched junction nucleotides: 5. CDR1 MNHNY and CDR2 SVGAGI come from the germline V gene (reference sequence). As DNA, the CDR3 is TGTGCCAGCAGTTACTCGTCAGGGGGGTTCAATCAGCCCCAGCATTTT. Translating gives CASSYSSGGFNQPQHF.

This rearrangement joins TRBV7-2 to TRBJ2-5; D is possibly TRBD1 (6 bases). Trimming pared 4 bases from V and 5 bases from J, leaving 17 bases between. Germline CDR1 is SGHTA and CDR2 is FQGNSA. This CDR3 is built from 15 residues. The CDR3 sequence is CASSSYSGAGETQYF. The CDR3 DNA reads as TGTGCCAGCAGCTCCTACTCAGGGGCCGGGGAGACCCAGTACTTC. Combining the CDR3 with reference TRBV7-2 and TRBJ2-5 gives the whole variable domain GAGVSQSPSNKVTEKGKDVELRCDPISGHTALYWYRQSLGQGLEFLIYFQGNSAPDKSGLPSDRFSAERTGGSVSTLTIQRTQQEDSAVYLCASSSYSGAGETQYFGPGTRLLVL.

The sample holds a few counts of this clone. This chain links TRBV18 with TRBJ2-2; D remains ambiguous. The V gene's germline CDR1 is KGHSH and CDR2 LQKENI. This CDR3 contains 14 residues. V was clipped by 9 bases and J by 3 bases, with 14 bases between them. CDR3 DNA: TGTGCCAGTAATCGGGCGGCCGACACCGGGGAGCTGTTTTTT. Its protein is CASNRAADTGELFF.

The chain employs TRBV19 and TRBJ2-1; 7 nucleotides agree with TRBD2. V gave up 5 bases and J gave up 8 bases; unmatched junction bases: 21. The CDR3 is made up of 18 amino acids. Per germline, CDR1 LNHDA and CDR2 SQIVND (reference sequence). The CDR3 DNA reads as TGTGCCAGTAGTCATGCTTTGGCTAGCGGCCCTTTTGGCGATGAGCAGTTCTTC. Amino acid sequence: CASSHALASGPFGDEQFF.

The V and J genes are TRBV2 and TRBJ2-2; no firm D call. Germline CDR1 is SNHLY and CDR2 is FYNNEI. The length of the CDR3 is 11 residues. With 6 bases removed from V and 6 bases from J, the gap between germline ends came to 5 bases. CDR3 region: CASSPPGELFF. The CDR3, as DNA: TGTGCCAGCAGCCCACCCGGGGAGCTGTTTTTT.

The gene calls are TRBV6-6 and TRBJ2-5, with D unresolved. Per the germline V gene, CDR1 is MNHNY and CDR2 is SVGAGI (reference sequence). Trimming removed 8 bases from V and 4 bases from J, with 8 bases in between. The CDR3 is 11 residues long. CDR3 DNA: TGTGCCAGCTCAATAGGAGAGACCCAGTACTTC. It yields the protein CASSIGETQYF.

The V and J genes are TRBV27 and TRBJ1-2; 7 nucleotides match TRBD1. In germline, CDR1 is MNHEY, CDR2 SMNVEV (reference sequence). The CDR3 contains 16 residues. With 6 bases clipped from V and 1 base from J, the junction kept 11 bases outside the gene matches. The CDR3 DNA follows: TGTGCCAGCAGAGCGACCGGGACAGCAAATAACTATGGCTACACCTTC. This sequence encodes CASRATGTANNYGYTF.

This chain's CDR3 is CASSLAGESSYNSPLHF. The CDR3 nucleotides are TGCGCCAGCAGCTTGGCCGGGGAGAGCTCCTATAATTCACCCCTCCACTTT. The chain has TRBV5-1 and TRBJ1-6; no firm D call. Per germline, CDR1 SGHRS and CDR2 YFSETQ. The length of the CDR3 is 17 residues. Trimming stripped 0 bases from V and 0 bases from J, with 10 bases between.

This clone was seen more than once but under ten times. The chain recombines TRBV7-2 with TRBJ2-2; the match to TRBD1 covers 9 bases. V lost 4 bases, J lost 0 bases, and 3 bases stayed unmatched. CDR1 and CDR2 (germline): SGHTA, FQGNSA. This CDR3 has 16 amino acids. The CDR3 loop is CASSYTGGANTGELFF. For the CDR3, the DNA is TGTGCCAGCAGCTACACAGGGGGCGCGAACACCGGGGAGCTGTTTTTT.

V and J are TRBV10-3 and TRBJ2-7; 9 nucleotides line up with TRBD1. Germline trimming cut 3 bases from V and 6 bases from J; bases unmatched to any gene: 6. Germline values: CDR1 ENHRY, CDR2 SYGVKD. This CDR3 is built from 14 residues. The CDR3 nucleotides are TGTGCCATCAGTGATCCGGACAGGGGTTTCGAGCAGTACTTC. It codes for CAISDPDRGFEQYF.

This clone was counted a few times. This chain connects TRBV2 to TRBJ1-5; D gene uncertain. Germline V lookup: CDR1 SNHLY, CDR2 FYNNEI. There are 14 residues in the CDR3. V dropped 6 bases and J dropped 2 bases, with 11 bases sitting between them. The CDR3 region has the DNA TGTGCCAGCAGAGGACGGCCTGGCAATCAGCCCCAGCATTTT. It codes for CASRGRPGNQPQHF.

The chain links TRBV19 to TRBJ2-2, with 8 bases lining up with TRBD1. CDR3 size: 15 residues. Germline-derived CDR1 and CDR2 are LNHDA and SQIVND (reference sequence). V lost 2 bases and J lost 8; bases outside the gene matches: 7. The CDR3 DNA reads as TGTGCCAGTAGTATAAAGGCAGGGGGCGCGGGGGAGCTGTTTTTT. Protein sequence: CASSIKAGGAGELFF.

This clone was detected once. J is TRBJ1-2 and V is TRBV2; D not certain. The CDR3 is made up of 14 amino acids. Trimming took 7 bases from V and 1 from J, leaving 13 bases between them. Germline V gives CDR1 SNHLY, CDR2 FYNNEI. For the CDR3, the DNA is TGTGCCAGCAATTCCGGGGTTGGTAACTATGGCTACACCTTC. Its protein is CASNSGVGNYGYTF. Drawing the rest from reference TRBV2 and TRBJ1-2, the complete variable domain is EPEVTQTPSHQVTQMGQEVILRCVPISNHLYFYWYRQILGQKVEFLVSFYNNEISEKSEIFDDQFSVERPDGSNFTLKIRSTKLEDSAMYFCASNSGVGNYGYTFGSGTRLTVV.

This chain's CDR3 is CASSLGQLNTEAFF. As DNA, the CDR3 is TGTGCCAGCTCCCTCGGACAGTTGAACACTGAAGCTTTCTTT. The genes are TRBV18 and TRBJ1-1, with a tentative D call TRBD1 (6 bases). V lost 6 bases and J lost 0, with 11 bases in between. Germline lookup yields CDR1 KGHSH and CDR2 LQKENI. CDR3 length equals 14 residues.

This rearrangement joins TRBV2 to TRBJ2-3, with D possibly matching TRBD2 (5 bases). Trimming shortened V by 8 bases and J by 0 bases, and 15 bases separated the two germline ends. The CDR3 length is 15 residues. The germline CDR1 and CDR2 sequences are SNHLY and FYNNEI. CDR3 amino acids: CASFSAGVSTDTQYF. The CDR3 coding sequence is TGTGCCAGCTTCTCTGCCGGGGTGAGCACAGATACGCAGTATTTT.

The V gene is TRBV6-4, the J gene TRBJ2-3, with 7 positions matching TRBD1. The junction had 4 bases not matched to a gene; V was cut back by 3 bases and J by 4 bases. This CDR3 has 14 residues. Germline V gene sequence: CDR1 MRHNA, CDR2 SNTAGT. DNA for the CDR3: TGTGCCAGCAGTGAAGGACAGGCCCCAGATACGCAGTATTTT. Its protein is CASSEGQAPDTQYF.

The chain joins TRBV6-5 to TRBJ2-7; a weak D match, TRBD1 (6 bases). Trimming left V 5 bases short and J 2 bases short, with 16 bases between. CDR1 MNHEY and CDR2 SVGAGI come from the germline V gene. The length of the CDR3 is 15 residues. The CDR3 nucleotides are TGTGCCAGCAGTCCTTTGAGGGGGACCACCTACGAGCAGTACTTC. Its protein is CASSPLRGTTYEQYF.

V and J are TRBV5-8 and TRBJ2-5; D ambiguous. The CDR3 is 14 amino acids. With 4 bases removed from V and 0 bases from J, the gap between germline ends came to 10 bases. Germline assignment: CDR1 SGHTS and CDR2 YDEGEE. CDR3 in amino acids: CASSHWTDQETQYF. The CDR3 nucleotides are TGTGCCAGCAGCCACTGGACGGACCAAGAGACCCAGTACTTC.

The CDR3 protein is CASSPGRLIEQYF. CDR3 DNA: TGTGCCAGCAGTCCCGGTCGTCTAATTGAGCAGTACTTC. The genes are TRBV27 and TRBJ2-7, with D hard to call. V lost 5 bases to trimming and J lost 7 bases, with 15 bases between them. CDR1 and CDR2 from the germline V gene are MNHEY and SMNVEV (reference sequence). This CDR3 is 13 amino acids long.

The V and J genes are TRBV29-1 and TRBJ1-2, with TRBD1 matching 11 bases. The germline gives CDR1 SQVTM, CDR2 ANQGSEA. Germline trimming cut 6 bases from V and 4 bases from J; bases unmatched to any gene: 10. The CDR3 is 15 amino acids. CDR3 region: CSVPGTGGPGYGYTF. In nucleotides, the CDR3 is TGCAGCGTACCCGGGACAGGGGGTCCTGGCTATGGCTACACCTTC.

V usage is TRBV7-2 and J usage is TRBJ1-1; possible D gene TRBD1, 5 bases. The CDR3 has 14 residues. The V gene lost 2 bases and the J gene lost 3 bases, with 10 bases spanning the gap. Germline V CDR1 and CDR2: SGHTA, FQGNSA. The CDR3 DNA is TGTGCCAGCAGCTTACAGGGTTTTTACACTGAAGCTTTCTTT. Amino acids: CASSLQGFYTEAFF.

Here the CDR3 reads CASEASNSRGNQPQHF. DNA of the CDR3: TGTGCCAGCGAGGCGTCAAACTCGAGGGGCAATCAGCCCCAGCATTTT. The rearrangement uses TRBV2 and TRBJ1-5; D unclear. The V end was cut by 8 bases, the J end by 2 bases, with 19 bases between. Germline CDR1 is SNHLY and CDR2 is FYNNEI. There are 16 residues in the CDR3.

CDR3 residues: CASMDWSYGYTF. The CDR3 DNA sequence: TGCGCCAGCATGGATTGGAGCTATGGCTACACCTTC. The chain combines TRBV4-1 with TRBJ1-2, with D hard to call. V was shortened by 7 bases and J by 4 bases, with 10 bases between the two germline ends. CDR3 length: 12 amino acids. CDR1 MGHRA and CDR2 YSYEKL come from the germline V gene.

In DNA, the CDR3 is TGTGCCAGCTCACCAAAGACTAGCGGGAGTGAGACCCAGTACTTC. It encodes CASSPKTSGSETQYF. This chain links TRBV18 with TRBJ2-5; the match to TRBD2 covers 12 bases. V shed 2 bases and J 5 bases; nucleotides not matched to a gene: 3. The V gene's germline CDR1 is KGHSH and CDR2 LQKENI. The CDR3 totals 15 residues.

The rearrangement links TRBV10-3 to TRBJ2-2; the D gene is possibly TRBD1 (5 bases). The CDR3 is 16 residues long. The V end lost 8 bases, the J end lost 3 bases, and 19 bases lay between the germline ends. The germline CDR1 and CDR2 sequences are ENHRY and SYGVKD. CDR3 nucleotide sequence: TGTGCCATCGATGGGGCAGGGTCAAGGGACACCGGGGAGCTGTTTTTT. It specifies CAIDGAGSRDTGELFF.

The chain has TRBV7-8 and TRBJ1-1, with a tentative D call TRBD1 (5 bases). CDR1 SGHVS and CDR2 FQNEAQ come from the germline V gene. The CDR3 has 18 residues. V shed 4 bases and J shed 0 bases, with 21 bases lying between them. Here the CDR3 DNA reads TGTGCCAGCAGCTCGCTGGGAGGGGAAAGCCTCATGAACACTGAAGCTTTCTTT. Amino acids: CASSSLGGESLMNTEAFF.

The CDR3 DNA reads TGCGCCAGCAGCCAAGTGGCAGGGCGTCAGCCCCAGCATTTT. Amino acids: CASSQVAGRQPQHF. This rearrangement joins TRBV4-1 to TRBJ1-5, with D possibly matching TRBD1 (5 bases). The CDR3 covers 14 residues. Deletions cut 1 base from V and 6 bases from J, with 10 bases between. The germline CDR1 and CDR2 sequences are MGHRA and YSYEKL.